This entry describes one T cell receptor beta chain. This entry is derived from a study of blood T cell repertoires in COVID-19. Study as a whole: Whether acute or convalescent, the COVID-19 samples came from the United States, Italy and Spain. PBMCs, B-cell-depleted T cells, or T cells were the source of the cDNA or gDNA that made up the material.

Germline CDR1 and CDR2: SGHDT and YYEEEE. V trimming: 5 bases; J trimming: 4 bases; junction bases outside the gene matches: 5. This CDR3 spans 13 amino acids. Per the original data handling: By means of reference gene primer amplification, nucleated cell counts were estimated. Sequencing was performed with immunoSEQ multiplex PCR; in TCRdb, only in-frame clones are kept and a portion is missing. The V and J calls and clone size are taken from that table; D and trimming were inferred from the DNA. This table holds 85,000 to 130,000 clones, about four fifths found once. This clonotype was sampled from a man in his sixties with acute or convalescent COVID-19. This chain joins TRBV5-6 and TRBJ2-5; TRBD1 aligns across 7 bases. The sequenced material came from peripheral blood. The CDR3 spells CASRLQGRETQYF. The CDR3 DNA is TGTGCCAGCAGGTTACAGGGGAGAGAGACCCAGTACTTC.